Shown below are 5 T cell receptor beta chains from a single sample sequenced in a study of beta chain features in type 1 diabetes. Expressed TCRB transcripts were sequenced because the entire RNA isolate underwent reverse transcription. Using immunoSEQ multiplex PCR, the repertoire was profiled, and TCRdb retains in-frame clones only, with some absent. The table has roughly 170,000 clones, 13% seen once. Material for sequencing was central memory CD4+ T cells from blood. These receptors came from a young woman in good health.

This clone was seen only a few times. The chain carries TRBV30 and TRBJ2-1; the match to TRBD2 covers 8 bases. CDR1 is GTSNPN and CDR2 is SVGIG in the germline V gene (reference sequence). The CDR3 consists of 15 residues. Trimming took 3 bases from V and 7 from J; bases not matched to a gene: 11. Here the CDR3 reads CAWRGLAGLGNEQFF. The CDR3 bases are TGTGCCTGGAGAGGGCTAGCGGGTCTGGGGAATGAGCAGTTCTTC.

A few counts support this clone. The CDR3, as DNA: TGCGCCAGCAGCCCGGGGAGGACCAATGAAAAACTGTTTTTT. It encodes CASSPGRTNEKLFF. The chain combines TRBV5-1 with TRBJ1-4; D is uncertain. Germline V gives CDR1 SGHRS, CDR2 YFSETQ. With 4 bases removed from V and 5 bases from J, the gap between germline ends came to 12 bases. There are 14 residues in the CDR3.

The chain joins TRBV18 to TRBJ2-5; D might be TRBD1 (5 bases). This CDR3 region has 13 residues. The germline V gene has CDR1 KGHSH and CDR2 LQKENI. Trimming cost V 3 bases and J 3 bases, with 8 bases left between them. The CDR3 loop reads CASSPRQKETQYF. CDR3 nucleotides: TGTGCCAGCTCACCCCGACAGAAAGAGACCCAGTACTTC.

The V gene is TRBV2, the J gene TRBJ2-3; TRBD1 matches at 8 bases. The V gene's germline CDR1 is SNHLY and CDR2 FYNNEI. The CDR3 covers 14 residues. V shed 6 bases, J shed 1 base, and the junction held 3 bases outside the gene matches. Here the CDR3 reads CASRTTGGTDTQYF. The CDR3 DNA follows: TGTGCCAGCAGAACGACAGGGGGCACAGATACGCAGTATTTT.

The chain has TRBV25-1 and TRBJ2-3; possibly TRBD2 for D (6 bases). V was clipped by 7 bases and J by 0 bases, with 11 bases between them. Germline values: CDR1 MGHDK, CDR2 SYGVNS. This CDR3 region has 14 residues. This CDR3 is CASTASVSTDTQYF. The CDR3 coding sequence is TGTGCCAGCACGGCTAGCGTAAGCACAGATACGCAGTATTTT. Using reference TRBV25-1 and TRBJ2-3 for the parts outside the CDR3, the full variable domain is EADIYQTPRYLVIGTGKKITLECSQTMGHDKMYWYQQDPGMELHLIHYSYGVNSTEKGDLSSESTVSRIRTEHFPLTLESARPSHTSQYLCASTASVSTDTQYFGPGTRLTVL.